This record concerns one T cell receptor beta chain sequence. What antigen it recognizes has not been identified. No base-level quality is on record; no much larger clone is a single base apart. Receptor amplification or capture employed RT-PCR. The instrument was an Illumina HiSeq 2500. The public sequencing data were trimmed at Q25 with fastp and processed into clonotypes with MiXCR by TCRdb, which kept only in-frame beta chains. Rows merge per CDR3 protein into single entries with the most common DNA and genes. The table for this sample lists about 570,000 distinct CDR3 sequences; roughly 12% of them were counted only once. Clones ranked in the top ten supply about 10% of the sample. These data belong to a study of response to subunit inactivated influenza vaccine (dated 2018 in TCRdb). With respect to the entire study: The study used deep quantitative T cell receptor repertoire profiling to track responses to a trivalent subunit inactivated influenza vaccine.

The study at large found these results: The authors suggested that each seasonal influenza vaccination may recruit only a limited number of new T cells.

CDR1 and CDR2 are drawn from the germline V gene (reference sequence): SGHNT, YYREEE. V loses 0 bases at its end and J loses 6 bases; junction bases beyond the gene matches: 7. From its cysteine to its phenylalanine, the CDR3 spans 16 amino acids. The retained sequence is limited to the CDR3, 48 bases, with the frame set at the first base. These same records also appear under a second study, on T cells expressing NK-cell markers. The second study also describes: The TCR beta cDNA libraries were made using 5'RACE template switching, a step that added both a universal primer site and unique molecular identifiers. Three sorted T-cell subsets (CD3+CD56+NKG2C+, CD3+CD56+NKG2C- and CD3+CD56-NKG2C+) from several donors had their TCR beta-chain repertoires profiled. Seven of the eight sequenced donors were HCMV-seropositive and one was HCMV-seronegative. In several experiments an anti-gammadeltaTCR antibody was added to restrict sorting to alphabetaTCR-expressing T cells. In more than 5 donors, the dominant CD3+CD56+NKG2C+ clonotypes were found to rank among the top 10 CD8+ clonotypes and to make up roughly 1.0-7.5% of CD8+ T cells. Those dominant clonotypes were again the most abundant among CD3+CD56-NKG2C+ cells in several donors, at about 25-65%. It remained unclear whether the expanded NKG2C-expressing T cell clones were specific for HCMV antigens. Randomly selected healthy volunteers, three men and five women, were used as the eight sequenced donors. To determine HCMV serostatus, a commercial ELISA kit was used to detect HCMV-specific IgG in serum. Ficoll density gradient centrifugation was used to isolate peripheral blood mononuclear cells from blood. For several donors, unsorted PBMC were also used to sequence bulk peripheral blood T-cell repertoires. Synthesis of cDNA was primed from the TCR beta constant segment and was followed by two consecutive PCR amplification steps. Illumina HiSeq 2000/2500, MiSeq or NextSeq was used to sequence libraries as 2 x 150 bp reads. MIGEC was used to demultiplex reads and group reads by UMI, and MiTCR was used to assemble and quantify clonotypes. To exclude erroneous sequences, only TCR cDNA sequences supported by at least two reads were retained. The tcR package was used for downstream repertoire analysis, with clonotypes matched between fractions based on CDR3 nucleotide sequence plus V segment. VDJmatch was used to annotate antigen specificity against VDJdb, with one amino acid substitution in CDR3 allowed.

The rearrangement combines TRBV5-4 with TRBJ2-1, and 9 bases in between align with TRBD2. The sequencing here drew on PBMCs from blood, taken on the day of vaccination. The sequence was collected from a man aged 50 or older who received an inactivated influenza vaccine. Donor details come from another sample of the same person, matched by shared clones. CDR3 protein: CASSLVGAGGVNEQFF. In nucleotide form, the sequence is TGTGCCAGCAGCTTGGTCGGTGCGGGAGGGGTCAATGAGCAGTTCTTC.